This is a list of T cell receptor beta chains from one sample in a study of cytomegalovirus exposure and HLA in healthy donors. Profiled with immunoSEQ multiplex PCR; TCRdb holds only in-frame clones, not every one. The sample lists about 160,000 clones; approximately 80% were seen once. Sequencing was carried out using PBMCs. These receptors all stem from a male donor in good health and CMV-seronegative. Each CDR3 is given with its conserved first and last residue. The D gene is left open where the match is weak. Some rows mark clone size as missing; the rest say once, few, many or name a class of expanded clone.

d_gene	abundance	v_gene	j_gene	CDR3aa	CDR3nt
.	.	TRBV7-2	TRBJ2-7	CASSLARGSYEQYF	TGTGCCAGCAGCTTAGCGAGAGGGTCCTACGAGCAGTACTTC
.	few	TRBV6-5	TRBJ2-7	CASSYSRSLSDEQYF	TGTGCCAGCAGTTACTCGAGGAGTCTATCGGACGAGCAGTACTTC
.	.	TRBV30	TRBJ1-3	CAWAPRGNTIYF	TGTGCCTGGGCCCCGCGGGGAAACACCATATATTTT
TRBD1	few	TRBV7-8	TRBJ2-7	CASRSSITGTGPYEQYF	TGTGCCAGCCGCAGCAGCATTACCGGGACAGGGCCCTACGAGCAGTACTTC
.	few	TRBV5-4	TRBJ2-2	CASSSGLSNTGELFF	TGTGCCAGCAGCTCGGGACTTTCGAACACCGGGGAGCTGTTTTTT
.	.	TRBV7-3	TRBJ2-5	CASSWGGRETQYF	TGTGCCAGCAGCTGGGGCGGCCGCGAGACCCAGTACTTC
TRBD2	.	TRBV7-2	TRBJ2-7	CASSLDSSGDYEQYF	TGTGCCAGCAGCTTAGATTCTAGCGGGGACTACGAGCAGTACTTC
.	.	TRBV7-2	TRBJ2-3	CASSLASAGVPTDTQYF	TGTGCCAGCAGCTTAGCATCTGCGGGCGTTCCCACAGATACGCAGTATTTT
.	.	TRBV2	TRBJ2-5	CASSPTVGLGGGETQYF	TGTGCCAGCAGCCCCACAGTAGGTCTGGGTGGAGGAGAGACCCAGTACTTC
TRBD2	.	TRBV27	TRBJ2-7	CASKREGLAYEQYF	TGTGCCAGCAAGCGGGAGGGCCTAGCCTACGAGCAGTACTTC
.	.	TRBV27	TRBJ2-3	CASNPGGPGTDTQYF	TGTGCCAGCAACCCCGGGGGGCCCGGTACAGATACGCAGTATTTT
TRBD2	.	TRBV27	TRBJ2-7	CASSLRGGPTYEQYF	TGTGCCAGCAGTTTACGGGGGGGACCCACCTACGAGCAGTACTTC
TRBD2	.	TRBV29-1	TRBJ2-1	CSVEGATSGNSYNEQFF	TGCAGCGTTGAAGGCGCGACTAGCGGGAACTCCTACAATGAGCAGTTCTTC
.	.	TRBV19	TRBJ1-1	CASSEITGRPYEAFF	TGTGCCAGTAGTGAAATCACAGGACGACCCTATGAAGCTTTCTTT
TRBD1	.	TRBV7-2	TRBJ1-2	CASSFTGEYGYTF	TGTGCCAGCAGCTTTACAGGGGAATATGGCTACACCTTC
.	.	TRBV5-1	TRBJ2-5	CASSLRGTQYF	TGCGCCAGCAGCTTGAGGGGGACCCAGTACTTC
.	.	TRBV6-6	TRBJ2-5	CASTRGLQETQYF	TGTGCCAGCACCCGTGGGCTGCAAGAGACCCAGTACTTC
TRBD2	.	TRBV7-7	TRBJ2-1	CASSFSGRAWDEQFF	TGTGCTAGCAGCTTTTCCGGGAGGGCCTGGGATGAGCAGTTCTTC
.	.	TRBV6-1	TRBJ2-7	CASSEDRWAAVEQYF	TGTGCCAGCAGTGAAGATCGGTGGGCAGCGGTCGAGCAGTACTTC
TRBD2	once	TRBV27	TRBJ2-3	CASSFSGRTDTQYF	TGTGCCAGCAGTTTCAGCGGGAGGACAGATACGCAGTATTTT
TRBD1	.	TRBV9	TRBJ2-1	CASSVRYRDSHYNEQFF	TGTGCCAGCAGCGTAAGGTACCGGGACAGCCACTACAATGAGCAGTTCTTC
.	once	TRBV7-2	TRBJ2-2	CASSFSTNTGELFF	TGTGCCAGCAGCTTCAGTACGAACACCGGGGAGCTGTTTTTT
.	.	TRBV5-1	TRBJ1-1	CASQVTGNMNTEAFF	TGCGCCAGCCAGGTCACAGGGAACATGAACACTGAAGCTTTCTTT
.	once	TRBV5-1	TRBJ1-5	CASSLGLSLGGDQPQHF	TGCGCCAGCAGCCTGGGTTTGAGTCTCGGAGGTGATCAGCCCCAGCATTTT
.	.	TRBV5-4	TRBJ2-3	CASSPPTGLTDTQYF	TGTGCCAGCAGCCCGCCAACAGGGCTCACAGATACGCAGTATTTT
.	few	TRBV27	TRBJ1-5	CASSLGRGPNQPQHF	TGTGCCAGCAGTTTAGGGCGGGGGCCCAATCAGCCCCAGCATTTT
.	.	TRBV5-6	TRBJ2-1	CASSPTGWREQFF	TGTGCCAGCAGCCCCACAGGGTGGCGTGAGCAGTTCTTC
TRBD1	.	TRBV4-1	TRBJ1-5	CASSQAWTGEDQPQHF	TGCGCCAGCAGCCAAGCCTGGACAGGGGAGGACCAGCCCCAGCATTTT
TRBD2	.	TRBV7-2	TRBJ2-3	CASSLAKGRGSRDTQYF	TGTGCCAGCAGCTTAGCGAAGGGGCGGGGGTCTAGGGATACGCAGTATTTT
TRBD2	.	TRBV28	TRBJ2-3	CASRLPRLASTDTQYF	TGTGCCAGCAGGCTCCCGAGACTAGCAAGCACAGATACGCAGTATTTT
.	.	TRBV5-1	TRBJ1-2	CASSTTAANYGYTF	TGCGCCAGCAGTACGACAGCCGCTAACTATGGCTACACCTTC
.	.	TRBV28	TRBJ1-3	CASTAGSSGNTIYF	TGTGCCAGCACCGCAGGGTCCTCTGGAAACACCATATATTTT
.	.	TRBV18	TRBJ1-5	CASSPPTSRGNQPQHF	TGTGCCAGCTCACCACCCACCAGTCGGGGAAATCAGCCCCAGCATTTT
.	.	TRBV7-6	TRBJ1-2	CASSPEGRGRGGYTF	TGTGCCAGCAGCCCCGAAGGGAGGGGCCGGGGTGGCTACACCTTC
TRBD1	.	TRBV15	TRBJ1-5	CATSRKPGQGLLSQPQHF	TGTGCCACCAGCAGGAAGCCGGGACAGGGGCTGTTAAGTCAGCCCCAGCATTTT